A selection of T cell receptor beta chains follows, all from one sample in a study of blood T cell repertoires in COVID-19. Sequenced by immunoSEQ multiplex PCR; TCRdb stores in-frame clones only, minus some. The repertoire holds around 92,000 clones, 89% seen once, with less than 6.5% in the top ten. The sample consisted of peripheral blood. These receptor sequences come from a woman aged 80 or over with active COVID-19. Both conserved end residues are part of each CDR3. D genes are given only for firm matches. Size is omitted from some rows. Given values are once, few, many or a class for expanded clones.

size: NA
D: TRBD2
J: TRBJ2-7
length: 15
V: TRBV24-1
CDR3: CATKVGTSDLYEQYF
DNA: TGTGCCACCAAGGTAGGGACTAGCGACTTATACGAGCAGTACTTC

size: NA
D: TRBD2
J: TRBJ2-5
length: 18
V: TRBV4-2
CDR3: CASSQEASGGPGVETQYF
DNA: TGTGCCAGCAGCCAAGAGGCTAGCGGGGGTCCAGGAGTGGAGACCCAGTACTTC

size: NA
D: NA
J: TRBJ2-7
length: 14
V: TRBV6-5
CDR3: CASSPGGGGGEQYF
DNA: TGTGCCAGCAGCCCCGGGGGAGGGGGGGGCGAGCAGTACTTC

size: NA
D: NA
J: TRBJ2-1
length: 16
V: TRBV2
CDR3: CASSRDSRGSYNEQFF
DNA: TGTGCCAGCAGCCGAGACTCCCGGGGCTCCTACAATGAGCAGTTCTTC

size: NA
D: TRBD1
J: TRBJ1-6
length: 15
V: TRBV19
CDR3: CASSLGQDVGSPLHF
DNA: TGTGCCAGTAGTCTCGGACAGGACGTAGGTTCACCCCTCCACTTT

size: NA
D: NA
J: TRBJ1-3
length: 16
V: TRBV4-3
CDR3: CASSQDVGSSGNTIYF
DNA: TGCGCCAGCAGCCAGGATGTGGGCAGCTCTGGAAACACCATATATTTT

size: NA
D: TRBD2
J: TRBJ2-7
length: 12
V: TRBV29-1
CDR3: CSVEGGGGEQYF
DNA: TGCAGCGTTGAAGGGGGGGGAGGCGAGCAGTACTTC

size: NA
D: NA
J: TRBJ1-1
length: 13
V: TRBV6-5
CDR3: CASSLNRDYEAFF
DNA: TGTGCCAGCAGTTTAAACCGGGACTATGAAGCTTTCTTT

size: NA
D: TRBD2
J: TRBJ2-7
length: 18
V: TRBV27
CDR3: CASSLAGTSGETDYEQYF
DNA: TGTGCCAGCAGTCTTGCCGGGACTAGCGGAGAGACCGACTACGAGCAGTACTTC

size: NA
D: NA
J: TRBJ2-3
length: 12
V: TRBV2
CDR3: CASRETTDTQYF
DNA: TGTGCCAGCAGGGAGACCACAGATACGCAGTATTTT

size: once
D: NA
J: TRBJ1-6
length: 19
V: TRBV19
CDR3: CASSIVGAGRTSTNSPLHF
DNA: TGTGCCAGTAGTATAGTGGGGGCAGGCCGGACCAGTACAAATTCACCCCTCCACTTT

size: NA
D: TRBD2
J: TRBJ2-3
length: 16
V: TRBV29-1
CDR3: CSVEGLAGGSTDTQYF
DNA: TGCAGCGTTGAGGGCCTAGCGGGTGGTAGCACAGATACGCAGTATTTT

size: once
D: TRBD1
J: TRBJ2-5
length: 14
V: TRBV7-9
CDR3: CASSLDRGQETQYF
DNA: TGTGCCAGCAGCTTAGACAGGGGGCAAGAGACCCAGTACTTC

size: NA
D: NA
J: TRBJ2-2
length: 12
V: TRBV6-1
CDR3: CASDRGTGELFF
DNA: TGTGCCAGCGATAGGGGCACCGGGGAGCTGTTTTTT